This TCR beta chain was sequenced during a study of T cell changes during pregnancy in multiple sclerosis. Profiling relied on immunoSEQ multiplex PCR, and the TCRdb table lists in-frame clones only, not all of them. The table includes about 100,000 clones, 90% to 95% detected once. Trimming at V came to 0 bases and at J to 5 bases, leaving 7 bases not matched to a gene. The germline gives CDR1 SGHKS, CDR2 YYEKEE (reference sequence). The CDR3 has 16 amino acids. Sequenced here: peripheral blood, sampled in the second trimester of pregnancy. The chain recombines TRBV5-5 with TRBJ2-5; 10 bases line up with TRBD2. The sequence was collected from a female donor with multiple sclerosis, enrolled in a pregnancy study. CDR3 coding DNA: TGTGCCAGCAGCTTGGACAGCGGGGGGGCCCGGGAGACCCAGTACTTC. Its protein is CASSLDSGGARETQYF.